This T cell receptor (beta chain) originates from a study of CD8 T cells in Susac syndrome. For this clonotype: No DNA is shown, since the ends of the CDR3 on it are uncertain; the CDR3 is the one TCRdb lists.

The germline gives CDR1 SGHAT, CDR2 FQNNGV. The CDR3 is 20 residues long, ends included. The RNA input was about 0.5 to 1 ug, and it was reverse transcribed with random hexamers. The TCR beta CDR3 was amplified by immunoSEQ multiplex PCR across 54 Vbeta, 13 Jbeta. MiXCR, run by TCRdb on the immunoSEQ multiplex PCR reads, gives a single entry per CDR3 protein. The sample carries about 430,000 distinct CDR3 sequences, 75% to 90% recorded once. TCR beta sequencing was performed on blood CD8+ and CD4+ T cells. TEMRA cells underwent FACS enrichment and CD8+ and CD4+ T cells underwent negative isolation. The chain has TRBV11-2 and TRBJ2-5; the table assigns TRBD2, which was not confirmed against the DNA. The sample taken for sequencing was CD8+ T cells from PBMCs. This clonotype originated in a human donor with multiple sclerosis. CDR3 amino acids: CAGSSHPFGAGTSSEETQYF.